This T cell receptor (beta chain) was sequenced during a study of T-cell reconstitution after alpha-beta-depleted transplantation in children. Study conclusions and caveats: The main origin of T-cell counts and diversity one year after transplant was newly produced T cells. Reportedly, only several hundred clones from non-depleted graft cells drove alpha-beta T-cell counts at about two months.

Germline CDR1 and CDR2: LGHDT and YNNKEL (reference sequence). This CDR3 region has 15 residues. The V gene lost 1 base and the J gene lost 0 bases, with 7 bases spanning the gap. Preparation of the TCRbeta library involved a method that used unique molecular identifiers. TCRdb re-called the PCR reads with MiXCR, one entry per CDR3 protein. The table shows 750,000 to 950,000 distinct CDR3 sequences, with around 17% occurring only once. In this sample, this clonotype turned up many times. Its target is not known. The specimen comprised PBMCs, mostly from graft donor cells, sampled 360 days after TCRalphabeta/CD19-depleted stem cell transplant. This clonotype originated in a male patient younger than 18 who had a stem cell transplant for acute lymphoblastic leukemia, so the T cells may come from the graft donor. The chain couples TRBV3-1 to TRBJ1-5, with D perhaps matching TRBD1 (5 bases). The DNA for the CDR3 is TGTGCCAGCAGCCAAGCAGGGTTTAGCAATCAGCCCCAGCATTTT. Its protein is CASSQAGFSNQPQHF.